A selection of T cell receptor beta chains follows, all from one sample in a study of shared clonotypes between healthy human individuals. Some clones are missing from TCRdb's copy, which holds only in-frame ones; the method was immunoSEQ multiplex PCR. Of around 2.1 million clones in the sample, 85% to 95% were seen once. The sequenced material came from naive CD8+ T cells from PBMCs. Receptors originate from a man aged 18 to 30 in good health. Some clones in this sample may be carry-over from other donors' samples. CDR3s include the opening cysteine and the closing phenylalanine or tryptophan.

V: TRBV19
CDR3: CASSIGASTYEQYF

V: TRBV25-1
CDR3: CASMGETKNIQYF

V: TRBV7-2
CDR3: CASSSDLSSYNEQFF

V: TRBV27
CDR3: CASSLSGAVLSYEQYF

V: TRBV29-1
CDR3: CSAGTVNTGELFF

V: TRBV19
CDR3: CASSMRNSGYYEQYF

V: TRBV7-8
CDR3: CASSLVDGYGDTQYF

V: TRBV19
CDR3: CASSPTWRKAFF

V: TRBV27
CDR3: CASSLSAGLSSYEQYF

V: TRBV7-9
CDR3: CATRTGNSYEQYF

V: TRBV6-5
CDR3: CASSYSLRLAAYEQYF

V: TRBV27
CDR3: CASSQQGADQPQHF

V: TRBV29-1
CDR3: CSAFFYTEAFF

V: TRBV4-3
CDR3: CASSPVGQFDTGELFF

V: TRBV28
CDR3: CASSLGPGTGELFF

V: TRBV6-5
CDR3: CASSLRDSPWEGYTF

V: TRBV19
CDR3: CASSIGEALTNQPQHF

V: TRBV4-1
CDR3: CASSQWYGDTGELFF

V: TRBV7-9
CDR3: CASSLVPGGRGARTDTQYF

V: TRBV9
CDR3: CASSVNEGPRRDEVVYTF

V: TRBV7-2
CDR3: CASSLVGTYDEQYF

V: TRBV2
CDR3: CASRLQGSNTEAFF

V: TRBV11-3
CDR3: CASSTSSRLHEQFF

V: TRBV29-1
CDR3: CSAPQAFVGTGELFF

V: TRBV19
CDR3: CASSYRDRGYNEQFF

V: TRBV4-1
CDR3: CASTGGLLNEKLFF

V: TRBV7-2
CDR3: CASSKVAGGIDEQFF

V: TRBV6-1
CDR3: CASMRVWGNQPQHF

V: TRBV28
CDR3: CASSSETSVYEQYF

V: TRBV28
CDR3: CASSLSGLSFLSYEQYF

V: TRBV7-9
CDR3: CASSPLTEAFF

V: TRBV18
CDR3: CASSPPGTSGRSYEQFF

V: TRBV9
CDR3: CASSVSGLHTEAFF

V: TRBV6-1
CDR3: CASQGPEAFF

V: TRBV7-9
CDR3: CASSHPHLSPREYNEQFF

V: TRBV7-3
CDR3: CASSQTLAGVGTGELFF

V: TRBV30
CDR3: CAWRANTEAFF

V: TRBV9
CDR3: CASSGSTSGSRDTGELFF

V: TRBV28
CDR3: CASSFPDTSYNEQFF

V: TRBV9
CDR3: CASSEGGSSYEQYF

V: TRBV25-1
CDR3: CASGGSYEQYF

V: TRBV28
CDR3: CASSFSLATEAFF

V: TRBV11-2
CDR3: CASSLRYLKAANEKLFF

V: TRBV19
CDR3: CASMIAGAYNEQFF

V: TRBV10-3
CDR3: CAISESYRARGTEAFF

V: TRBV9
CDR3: CASSAGTGLYQETQYF

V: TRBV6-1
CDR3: CASSEYSFGGADEQYF

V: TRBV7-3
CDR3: CASSLIGGPHSEQYF

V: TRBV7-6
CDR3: CASSVGTSGKSEQYF

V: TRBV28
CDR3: CASRPTRQSGYTF

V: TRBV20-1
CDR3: CSGDGYTF

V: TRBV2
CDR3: CASIGREGQINQPQHF

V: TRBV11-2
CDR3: CASSFPRTGTGGNDEQYF

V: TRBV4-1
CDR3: CASSQGWGGQETQYF